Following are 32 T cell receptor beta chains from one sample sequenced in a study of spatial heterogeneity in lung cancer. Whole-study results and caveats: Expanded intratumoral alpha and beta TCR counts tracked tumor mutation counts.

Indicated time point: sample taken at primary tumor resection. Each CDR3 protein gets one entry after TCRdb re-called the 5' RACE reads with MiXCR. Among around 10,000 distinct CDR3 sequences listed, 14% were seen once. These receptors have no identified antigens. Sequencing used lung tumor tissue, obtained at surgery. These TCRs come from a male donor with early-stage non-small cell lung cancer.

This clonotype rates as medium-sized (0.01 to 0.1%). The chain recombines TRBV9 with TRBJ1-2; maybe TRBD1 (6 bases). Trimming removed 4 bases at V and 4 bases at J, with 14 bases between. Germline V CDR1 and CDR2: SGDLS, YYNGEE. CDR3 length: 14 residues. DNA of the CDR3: TGTGCCAGCAGCCCCAGCGGGGGCAGCTATGGCTACACCTTC. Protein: CASSPSGGSYGYTF.

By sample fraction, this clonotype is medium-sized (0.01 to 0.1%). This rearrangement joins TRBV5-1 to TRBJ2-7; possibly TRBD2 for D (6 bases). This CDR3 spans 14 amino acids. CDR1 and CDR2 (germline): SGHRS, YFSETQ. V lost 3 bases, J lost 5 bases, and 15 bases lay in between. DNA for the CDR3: TGCGCCAGCAGCTACCTTGGCGGGATAGACGAGCAGTACTTC. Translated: CASSYLGGIDEQYF.

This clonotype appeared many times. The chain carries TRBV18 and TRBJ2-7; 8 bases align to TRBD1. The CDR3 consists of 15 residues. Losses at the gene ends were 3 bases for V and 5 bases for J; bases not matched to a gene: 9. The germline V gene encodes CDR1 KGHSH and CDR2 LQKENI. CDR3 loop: CASSPSRQGINEQYF. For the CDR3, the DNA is TGTGCCAGCTCACCTAGTAGACAGGGGATCAACGAGCAGTACTTC.

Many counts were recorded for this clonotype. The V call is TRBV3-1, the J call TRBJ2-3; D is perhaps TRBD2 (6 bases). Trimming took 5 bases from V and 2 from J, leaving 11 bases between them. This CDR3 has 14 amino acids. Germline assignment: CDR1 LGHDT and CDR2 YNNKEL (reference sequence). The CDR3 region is CASSGGVNTDTQYF. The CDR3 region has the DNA TGTGCCAGCAGCGGAGGGGTAAACACAGATACGCAGTATTTT.

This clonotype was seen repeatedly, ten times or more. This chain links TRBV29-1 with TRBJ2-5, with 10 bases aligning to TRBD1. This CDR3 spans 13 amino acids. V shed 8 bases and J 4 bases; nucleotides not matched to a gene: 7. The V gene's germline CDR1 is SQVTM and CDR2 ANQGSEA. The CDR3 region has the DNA TGCAGCTCCGGGACAGGGGTGGGAGAGACCCAGTACTTC. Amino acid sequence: CSSGTGVGETQYF.

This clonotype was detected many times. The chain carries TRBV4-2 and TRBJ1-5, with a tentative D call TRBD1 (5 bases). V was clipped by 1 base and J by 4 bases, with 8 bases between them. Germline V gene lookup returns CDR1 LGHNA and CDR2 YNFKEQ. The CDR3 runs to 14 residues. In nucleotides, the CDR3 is TGTGCCAGCAGCCAAGCAGCAGGGAATCAGCCCCAGCATTTT. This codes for CASSQAAGNQPQHF.

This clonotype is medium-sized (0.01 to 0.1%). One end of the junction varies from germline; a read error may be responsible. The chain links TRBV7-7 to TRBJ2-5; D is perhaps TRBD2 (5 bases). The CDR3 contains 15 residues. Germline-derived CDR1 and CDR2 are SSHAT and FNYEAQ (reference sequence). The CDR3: CASSPEGRRRETQYF. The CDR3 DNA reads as TGTGCTAGCAGCCCAGAAGGCCGGCGGAGGGAGACCCAGTACTTC.

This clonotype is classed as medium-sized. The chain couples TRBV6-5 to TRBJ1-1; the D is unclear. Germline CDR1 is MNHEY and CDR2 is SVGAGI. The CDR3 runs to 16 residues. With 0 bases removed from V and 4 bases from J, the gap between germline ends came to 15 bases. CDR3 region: CASSYSRTFSGTEAFF. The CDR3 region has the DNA TGTGCCAGCAGTTACTCGAGGACTTTTTCGGGCACTGAAGCTTTCTTT.

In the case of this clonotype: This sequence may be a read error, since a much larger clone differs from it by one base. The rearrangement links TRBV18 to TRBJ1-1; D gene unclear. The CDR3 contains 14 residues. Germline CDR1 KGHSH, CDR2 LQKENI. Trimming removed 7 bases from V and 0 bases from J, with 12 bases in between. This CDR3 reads CASLRTPMNTEAFF. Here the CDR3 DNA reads TGTGCCAGCTTAAGGACCCCAATGAACACTGAAGCTTTCTTT.

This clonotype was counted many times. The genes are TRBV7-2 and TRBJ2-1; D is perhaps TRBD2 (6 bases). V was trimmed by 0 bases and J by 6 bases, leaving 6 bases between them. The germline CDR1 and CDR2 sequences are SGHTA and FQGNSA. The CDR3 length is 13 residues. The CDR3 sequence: CASSLAGGNEQFF. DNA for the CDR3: TGTGCCAGCAGCTTAGCGGGAGGCAATGAGCAGTTCTTC.

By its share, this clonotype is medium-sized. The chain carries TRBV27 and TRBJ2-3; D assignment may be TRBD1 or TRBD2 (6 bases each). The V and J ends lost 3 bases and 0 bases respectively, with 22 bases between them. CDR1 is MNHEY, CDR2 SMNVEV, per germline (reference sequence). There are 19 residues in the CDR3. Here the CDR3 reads CASSFGSGGVITSTDTQYF. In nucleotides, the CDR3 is TGTGCCAGCAGTTTTGGGTCCGGGGGCGTCATCACCAGCACAGATACGCAGTATTTT.

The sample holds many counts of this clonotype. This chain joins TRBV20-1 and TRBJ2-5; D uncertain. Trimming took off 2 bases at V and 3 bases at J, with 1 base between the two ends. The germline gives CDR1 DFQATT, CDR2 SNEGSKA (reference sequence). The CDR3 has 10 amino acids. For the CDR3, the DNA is TGCAGTGCTAGAAAAGAGACCCAGTACTTC. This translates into CSARKETQYF.

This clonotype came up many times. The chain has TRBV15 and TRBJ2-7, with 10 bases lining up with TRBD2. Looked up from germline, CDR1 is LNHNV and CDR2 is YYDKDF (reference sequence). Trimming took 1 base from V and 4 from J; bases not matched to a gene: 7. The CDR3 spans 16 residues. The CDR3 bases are TGTGCCACCAGCAGAGTATCTAGCGGGAGACCGTACGAGCAGTACTTC. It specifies CATSRVSSGRPYEQYF.

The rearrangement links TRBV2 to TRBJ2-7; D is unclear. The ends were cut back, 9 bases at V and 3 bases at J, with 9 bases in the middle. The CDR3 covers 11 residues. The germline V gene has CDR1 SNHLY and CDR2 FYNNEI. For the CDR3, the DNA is TGTGCCAGTCATGAAAACTACGAGCAGTACTTC. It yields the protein CASHENYEQYF.

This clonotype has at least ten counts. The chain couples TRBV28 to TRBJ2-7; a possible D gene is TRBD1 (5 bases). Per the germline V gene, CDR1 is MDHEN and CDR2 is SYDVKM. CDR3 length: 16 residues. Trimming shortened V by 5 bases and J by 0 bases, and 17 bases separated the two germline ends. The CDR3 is CASSRARQISSYEQYF. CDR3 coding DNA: TGTGCCAGCAGTCGAGCCCGACAGATTAGCTCCTACGAGCAGTACTTC.

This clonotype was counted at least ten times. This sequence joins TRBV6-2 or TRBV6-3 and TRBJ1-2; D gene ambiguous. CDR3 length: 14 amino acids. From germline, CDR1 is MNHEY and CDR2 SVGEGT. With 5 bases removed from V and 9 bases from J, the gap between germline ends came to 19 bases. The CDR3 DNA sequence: TGTGCCAGCAGTCCCACGGCCTCGAGGAAGAGCTACACCTTC. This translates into CASSPTASRKSYTF.

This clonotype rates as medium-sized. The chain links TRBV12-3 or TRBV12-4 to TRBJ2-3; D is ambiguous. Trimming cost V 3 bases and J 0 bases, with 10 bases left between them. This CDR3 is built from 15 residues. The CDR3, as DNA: TGTGCCAGCAGTTTTTTCGGCGGCAGCACAGATACGCAGTATTTT. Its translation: CASSFFGGSTDTQYF.

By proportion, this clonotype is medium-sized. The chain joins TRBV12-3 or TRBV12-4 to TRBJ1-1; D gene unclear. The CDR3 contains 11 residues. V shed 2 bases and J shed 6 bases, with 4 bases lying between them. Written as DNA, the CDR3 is TGTGCCAGCAGTTTAAGCGCTGAAGCTTTCTTT. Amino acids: CASSLSAEAFF.

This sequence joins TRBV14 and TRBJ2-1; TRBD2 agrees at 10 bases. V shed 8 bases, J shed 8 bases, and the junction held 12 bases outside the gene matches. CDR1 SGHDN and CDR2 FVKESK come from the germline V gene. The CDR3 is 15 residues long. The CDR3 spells CASLLLSGGHHEQFF. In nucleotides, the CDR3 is TGTGCCAGCCTACTACTTAGCGGGGGGCATCATGAGCAGTTCTTC.

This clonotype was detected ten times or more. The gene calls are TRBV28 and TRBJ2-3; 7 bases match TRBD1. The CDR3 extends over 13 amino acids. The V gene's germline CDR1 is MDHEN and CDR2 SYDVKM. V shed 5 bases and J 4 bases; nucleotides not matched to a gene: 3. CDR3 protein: CASSPQGADTQYF. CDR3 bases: TGTGCCAGCAGTCCCCAGGGGGCAGATACGCAGTATTTT.

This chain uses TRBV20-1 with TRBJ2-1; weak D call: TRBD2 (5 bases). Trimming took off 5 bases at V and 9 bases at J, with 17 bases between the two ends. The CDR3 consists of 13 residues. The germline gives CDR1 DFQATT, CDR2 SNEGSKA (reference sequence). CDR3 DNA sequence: TGCAGTGCTGTCCGTAGCGAGTCGGGTGAGCAGTTCTTC. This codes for CSAVRSESGEQFF.

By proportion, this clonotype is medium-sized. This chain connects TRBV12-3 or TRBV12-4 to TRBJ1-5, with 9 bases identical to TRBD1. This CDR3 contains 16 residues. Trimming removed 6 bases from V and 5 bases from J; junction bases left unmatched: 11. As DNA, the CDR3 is TGTGCCAGCAGGCCTAATACAGGGGGCGCAGATCAGCCCCAGCATTTT. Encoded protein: CASRPNTGGADQPQHF.

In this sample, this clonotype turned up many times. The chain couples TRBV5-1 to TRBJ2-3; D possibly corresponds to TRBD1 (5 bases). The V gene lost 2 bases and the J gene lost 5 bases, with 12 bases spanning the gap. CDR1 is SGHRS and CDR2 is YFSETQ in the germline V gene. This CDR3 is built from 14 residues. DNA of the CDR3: TGCGCCAGCAGCTTAGGCAGGGTAGGAGATACGCAGTATTTT. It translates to CASSLGRVGDTQYF.

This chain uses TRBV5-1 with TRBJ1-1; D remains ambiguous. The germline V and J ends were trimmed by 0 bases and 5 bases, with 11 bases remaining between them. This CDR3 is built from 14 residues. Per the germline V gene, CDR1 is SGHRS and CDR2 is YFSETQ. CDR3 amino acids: CASSLVGLRTEAFF. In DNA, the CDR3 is TGCGCCAGCAGCTTGGTAGGGCTGAGGACTGAAGCTTTCTTT.

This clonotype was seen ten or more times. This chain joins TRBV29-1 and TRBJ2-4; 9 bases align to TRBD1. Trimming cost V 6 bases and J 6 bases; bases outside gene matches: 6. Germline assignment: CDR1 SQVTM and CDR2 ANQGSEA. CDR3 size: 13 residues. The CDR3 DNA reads TGCAGCGTAACAGGGGGCGCGAGAAACATTCAGTACTTC. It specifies CSVTGGARNIQYF.

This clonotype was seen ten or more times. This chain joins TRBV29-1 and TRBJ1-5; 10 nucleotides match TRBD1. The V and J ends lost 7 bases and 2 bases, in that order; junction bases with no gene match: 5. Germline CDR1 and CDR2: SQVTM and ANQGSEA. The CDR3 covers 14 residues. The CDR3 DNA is TGCAGCGCCCAGACAGGGGGCGGCAATCAGCCCCAGCATTTT. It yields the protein CSAQTGGGNQPQHF.

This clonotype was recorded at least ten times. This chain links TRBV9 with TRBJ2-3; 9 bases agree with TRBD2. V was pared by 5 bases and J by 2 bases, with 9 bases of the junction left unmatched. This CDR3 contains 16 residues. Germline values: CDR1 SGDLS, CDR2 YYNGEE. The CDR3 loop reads CASSRGVAGATDTQYF. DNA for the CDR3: TGTGCCAGCAGTCGGGGGGTAGCGGGAGCCACAGATACGCAGTATTTT.

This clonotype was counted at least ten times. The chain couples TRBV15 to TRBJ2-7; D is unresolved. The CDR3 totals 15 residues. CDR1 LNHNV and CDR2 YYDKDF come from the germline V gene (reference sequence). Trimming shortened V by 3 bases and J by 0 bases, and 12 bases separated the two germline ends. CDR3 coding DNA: TGTGCCACCAGCAGCCCTCCCGACGGCTCCTACGAGCAGTACTTC. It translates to CATSSPPDGSYEQYF.

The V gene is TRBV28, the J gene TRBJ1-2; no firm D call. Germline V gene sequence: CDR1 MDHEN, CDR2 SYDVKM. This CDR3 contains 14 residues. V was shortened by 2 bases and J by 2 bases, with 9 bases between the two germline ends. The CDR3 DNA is TGTGCCAGCAGTTTAGGTTCTGGGAACTATGGCTACACCTTC. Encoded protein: CASSLGSGNYGYTF.

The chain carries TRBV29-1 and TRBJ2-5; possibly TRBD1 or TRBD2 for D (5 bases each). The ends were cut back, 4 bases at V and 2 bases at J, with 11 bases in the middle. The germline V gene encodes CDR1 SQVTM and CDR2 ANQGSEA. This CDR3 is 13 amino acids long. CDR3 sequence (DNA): TGCAGCGTTGCCGGGACCTTACAAGAGACCCAGTACTTC. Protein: CSVAGTLQETQYF.

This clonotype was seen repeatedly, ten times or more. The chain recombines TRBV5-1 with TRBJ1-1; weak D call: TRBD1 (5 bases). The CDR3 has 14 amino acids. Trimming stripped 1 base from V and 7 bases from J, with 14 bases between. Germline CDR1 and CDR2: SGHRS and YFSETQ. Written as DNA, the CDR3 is TGCGCCAGCAGCTTGTGGGGACCTCAACTTGAAGCTTTCTTT. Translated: CASSLWGPQLEAFF.

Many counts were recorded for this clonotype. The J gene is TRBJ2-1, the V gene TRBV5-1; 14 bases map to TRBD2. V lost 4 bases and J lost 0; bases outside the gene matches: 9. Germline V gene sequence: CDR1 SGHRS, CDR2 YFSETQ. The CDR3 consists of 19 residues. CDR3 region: CASSRGLAGAPSSYNEQFF. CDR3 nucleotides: TGCGCCAGCAGCAGGGGACTAGCGGGGGCCCCTTCCTCCTACAATGAGCAGTTCTTC.